The 10 T cell receptor beta chains given below trace back to one sample, sequenced in a study of CD8 T cells in Susac syndrome. Reverse transcription of roughly 0.5 to 1 ug RNA was carried out with random hexamers. MiXCR was run by TCRdb on the immunoSEQ multiplex PCR reads, yielding one entry per CDR3 protein. This sample carries approximately 210,000 distinct CDR3 sequences, 94% of them seen once, and the ten largest clones take around 0.16%. Sequenced: CD4+ T cells from PBMCs. The receptors shown here come from a human donor with Susac syndrome.

The chain joins TRBV25-1 to TRBJ2-5; D perhaps matches TRBD2 (6 bases). CDR1 and CDR2 from the germline V gene are MGHDK and SYGVNS. The CDR3 length is 13 residues. Trimming took off 4 bases at V and 5 bases at J, with 11 bases between the two ends. This CDR3 reads CASSVSGVETQYF. CDR3 DNA sequence: TGTGCCAGCAGTGTCTCGGGGGTGGAGACCCAGTACTTC.

V and J are TRBV10-3 and TRBJ2-1; perhaps TRBD2 as D (7 bases). This CDR3 has 16 residues. Looked up from germline, CDR1 is ENHRY and CDR2 is SYGVKD. V lost 7 bases to trimming and J lost 7 bases, with 23 bases between them. The CDR3 spells CAITAKGGADGNEQFF. CDR3 nucleotide sequence: TGTGCCATCACCGCTAAGGGGGGGGCCGATGGGAATGAGCAGTTCTTC.

The chain has TRBV20-1 and TRBJ2-5; TRBD2 matches at 10 bases. Trimming cost V 6 bases and J 6 bases; bases outside gene matches: 19. Germline assignment: CDR1 DFQATT and CDR2 SNEGSKA (reference sequence). This CDR3 region has 17 residues. The CDR3 reads CSAVLLGRAGGQKTQYF. The CDR3 DNA follows: TGCAGTGCCGTACTACTTGGGAGAGCGGGGGGGCAAAAGACCCAGTACTTC.

The chain recombines TRBV25-1 with TRBJ2-7, with D perhaps being TRBD1 or TRBD2 (5 bases each). V was trimmed by 4 bases and J by 5 bases, leaving 12 bases between them. The CDR3 covers 13 residues. Germline values: CDR1 MGHDK, CDR2 SYGVNS. CDR3 region: CASSGWGSHEQYF. The CDR3 region has the DNA TGTGCCAGCAGTGGCTGGGGGTCTCACGAGCAGTACTTC.

The chain employs TRBV9 and TRBJ2-5; D remains ambiguous. CDR1 and CDR2 (germline): SGDLS, YYNGEE. The CDR3 is 13 amino acids. The V gene lost 0 bases and the J gene lost 2 bases, with 5 bases spanning the gap. In nucleotides, the CDR3 is TGTGCCAGCAGCGTAGATTGGCAAGAGACCCAGTACTTC. As protein: CASSVDWQETQYF.

The rearrangement joins TRBV20-1 to TRBJ1-2, with TRBD1 matching 9 bases. Germline loops: CDR1 DFQATT, CDR2 SNEGSKA (reference sequence). Unmatched junction bases numbered 7, after V lost 7 bases and J lost 4 bases. The CDR3 extends over 13 amino acids. Written as DNA, the CDR3 is TGCAGTGGGCGGGACAGGGTAACCTATGGCTACACCTTC. Translating gives CSGRDRVTYGYTF.

J is TRBJ2-3 and V is TRBV11-2; TRBD1 agrees at 7 bases. The CDR3 is 17 residues long. Germline loops: CDR1 SGHAT, CDR2 FQNNGV. The trim removed 1 base at V and 2 bases at J, leaving 9 bases unmatched. The CDR3 nucleotides are TGTGCCAGCAGCTTAGGACAGGGTCCAAACCCCACAGATACGCAGTATTTT. Translation gives CASSLGQGPNPTDTQYF. Supplemented by reference TRBV11-2 and TRBJ2-3, the full variable domain reads EAGVAQSPRYKIIEKRQSVAFWCNPISGHATLYWYQQILGQGPKLLIQFQNNGVVDDSQLPKDRFSAERLKGVDSTLKIQPAKLEDSAVYLCASSLGQGPNPTDTQYFGPGTRLTVL.

In DNA, the CDR3 is TGTGCCAGTAGTATAGCGACAGGGGTTCAGCCCCAGCATTTT. Protein: CASSIATGVQPQHF. This chain links TRBV19 with TRBJ1-5; TRBD1 agrees at 8 bases. This CDR3 has 14 amino acids. V lost 1 base and J lost 6; bases outside the gene matches: 2. Looked up from germline, CDR1 is LNHDA and CDR2 is SQIVND (reference sequence).

The chain carries TRBV20-1 and TRBJ2-7, with 11 bases lining up with TRBD1. The V gene end was trimmed by 3 bases and the J gene end by 6 bases; junction bases not matched to a gene: 7. The CDR3 loop spans 14 amino acids. The germline gives CDR1 DFQATT, CDR2 SNEGSKA (reference sequence). The CDR3 is CSARSWTGGTEQYF. Here the CDR3 DNA reads TGCAGTGCTAGGTCTTGGACAGGGGGCACCGAGCAGTACTTC.

V gene TRBV19 combines with J gene TRBJ2-5, with D tentatively TRBD1 (6 bases). The CDR3 spans 14 residues. V was pared by 5 bases and J by 1 base, with 11 bases between. Germline CDR1 LNHDA, CDR2 SQIVND (reference sequence). CDR3 in DNA: TGTGCCAGTAGTGCCACAGGGTTCCAAGAGACCCAGTACTTC. Protein product: CASSATGFQETQYF.